The clone carrying this TCR beta chain was counted only a few times. Its matching antigen is unknown. This sample is part of a study of response to subunit inactivated influenza vaccine. Overall study results and limits: The authors put forward the suggestion that each seasonal influenza vaccination may bring in only a limited number of new T cells.

TCRdb independently ran MiXCR on the RT-PCR reads; one entry per CDR3 protein. This sample has some 500,000 distinct CDR3 sequences, with approximately 16% found just once. V lost 6 bases and J lost 5; bases outside the gene matches: 16. This CDR3 has 16 amino acids. Germline CDR1 DFQATT, CDR2 SNEGSKA (reference sequence). The source is a man between 50 and 75 years old who received an inactivated influenza vaccine. The sequencing used CD4+ T cells sorted from PBMCs, collected roughly 24 months after vaccination. The rearrangement joins TRBV20-1 to TRBJ2-3, with TRBD2 matching over 8 bases. The CDR3 spells CSAPDPREGQGDTQYF. For the CDR3, the DNA is TGCAGTGCCCCGGATCCACGGGAGGGCCAGGGAGATACGCAGTATTTT.